These 23 T cell receptor beta chains came from one sample sequenced in a study of T cell responses to AZD1222 COVID-19 vaccine. Generated by immunoSEQ multiplex PCR, the TCRdb table keeps only in-frame clones and is missing some. The sample shows under 150,000 clones, over 90% of them seen only once. This specimen consisted of peripheral blood, obtained on day 0 of AZD1222 vaccination. The receptors derive from an adult in good health.

This chain joins TRBV20-1 and TRBJ2-3; D gene uncertain. The germline CDR1 and CDR2 sequences are DFQATT and SNEGSKA (reference sequence). The CDR3 sequence is 11 residues long. Trimming removed 6 bases from V and 4 bases from J, with 8 bases in between. This CDR3 reads CSARLSDTQYF. The CDR3, as DNA: TGCAGTGCCCGCCTATCAGATACGCAGTATTTT.

The genes are TRBV5-4 and TRBJ2-3; no definite D call. The CDR3 totals 16 residues. The ends were cut back, 5 bases at V and 0 bases at J, with 16 bases in the middle. From germline, CDR1 is SGHNT and CDR2 YYREEE (reference sequence). The CDR3 region has the DNA TGTGCCAGCAGTTTTGGTAGTCAGAGAAGCACAGATACGCAGTATTTT. Amino acids: CASSFGSQRSTDTQYF.

The chain links TRBV6-6 to TRBJ1-2, with D possibly being TRBD1 (6 bases). The CDR3 is 14 residues long. Germline V CDR1 and CDR2: MNHNY, SVGAGI (reference sequence). V was pared by 2 bases and J by 4 bases, with 11 bases between. CDR3 in amino acids: CASSYGQNLYGYTF. In DNA, the CDR3 is TGTGCCAGCAGTTACGGACAGAACCTCTATGGCTACACCTTC.

The chain recombines TRBV10-2 with TRBJ1-5, with a tentative D call TRBD1 (6 bases). The CDR3 sequence is 14 residues long. Trimming stripped 6 bases from V and 7 bases from J, with 16 bases between. Per the germline V gene, CDR1 is WSHSY and CDR2 is SAAADI. The CDR3 spells CASRRDNRYQPQHF. Written as DNA, the CDR3 is TGCGCCAGCAGGCGGGACAATAGATACCAGCCCCAGCATTTT.

V is TRBV5-5 and J is TRBJ1-2; D ambiguous. With 0 bases removed from V and 3 bases from J, the gap between germline ends came to 6 bases. Germline assignment: CDR1 SGHKS and CDR2 YYEKEE (reference sequence). This CDR3 contains 13 residues. The CDR3 region has the DNA TGTGCCAGCAGCTTGGACCAAGACTATGGCTACACCTTC. It is translated as CASSLDQDYGYTF.

This chain connects TRBV18 to TRBJ2-1; 8 bases agree with TRBD1. This CDR3 comprises 16 residues. V dropped 0 bases and J dropped 5; count of bases not matched to a gene: 6. The germline V gene has CDR1 KGHSH and CDR2 LQKENI. Here the CDR3 reads CASSPPGRGQNNEQFF. CDR3 sequence (DNA): TGTGCCAGCTCACCACCAGGCAGGGGGCAGAACAATGAGCAGTTCTTC.

This clone was counted once. The chain joins TRBV6-5 to TRBJ1-1; D is perhaps TRBD1 (5 bases). The CDR3 runs to 13 residues. CDR1 is MNHEY and CDR2 is SVGAGI in the germline V gene. V gave up 7 bases and J gave up 5 bases, with 14 bases separating them. CDR3 DNA sequence: TGTGCCAGCACCCCCCGGGGGTTTACTGAAGCTTTCTTT. It yields the protein CASTPRGFTEAFF.

Of note for this clone: Other DNA sequences from this sample encode an identical CDR3 as well. The CDR3 DNA reads as TGTGCCAGCTCACCGGAAGGGCAAGGTTCACCCCTCCACTTT. This gives the protein CASSPEGQGSPLHF. The V and J genes are TRBV18 and TRBJ1-6; D gene uncertain. The CDR3 is made up of 14 amino acids. The germline V gene has CDR1 KGHSH and CDR2 LQKENI. V lost 3 bases to trimming and J lost 9 bases, with 12 bases between them.

The chain couples TRBV11-3 to TRBJ2-7; D not resolved. The CDR3 contains 11 residues. Germline values: CDR1 SGHNT, CDR2 YENEEA. V shed 0 bases and J shed 7 bases, with 4 bases lying between them. CDR3 residues: CASSLDREQYF. The CDR3 nucleotides read TGTGCCAGCAGCTTAGACAGGGAGCAGTACTTC.

CDR3 coding DNA: TGTGCCAGCAGTGAGGGACAGGGTGATGGCTACACCTTC. Amino acid sequence: CASSEGQGDGYTF. V is TRBV2 and J is TRBJ1-2; TRBD1 matches at 9 bases. V lost 3 bases and J lost 6; bases outside the gene matches: 2. The CDR3 length is 13 residues. Germline loops: CDR1 SNHLY, CDR2 FYNNEI.

The sample holds a few counts of this clone. The CDR3 protein is CASSLGITDRDTEAFF. CDR3 DNA sequence: TGTGCCAGCAGCTTGGGTATCACCGACAGAGACACTGAAGCTTTCTTT. V gene TRBV5-6 combines with J gene TRBJ1-1, with D possibly being TRBD1 (5 bases). Trimming left V 0 bases short and J 3 bases short, with 15 bases between. The CDR3 sequence is 16 residues long. CDR1 and CDR2 from the germline V gene are SGHDT and YYEEEE.

The chain recombines TRBV29-1 with TRBJ1-2; 8 nucleotides align to TRBD1. CDR1 and CDR2 from the germline V gene are SQVTM and ANQGSEA. This CDR3 contains 15 residues. The ends lost 6 bases at V and 4 bases at J; junction bases unmatched: 13. The CDR3 sequence is CSVRPPDRDSYGYTF. DNA for the CDR3: TGCAGCGTCCGCCCGCCGGACAGGGATAGCTATGGCTACACCTTC.

J is TRBJ2-3 and V is TRBV6-5; 7 bases fit TRBD2. This CDR3 is 15 amino acids long. Germline CDR1 is MNHEY and CDR2 is SVGAGI. V lost 0 bases to trimming and J lost 4 bases; unmatched junction nucleotides: 4. CDR3 sequence reads: CASSYSGLLSDTQYF. The DNA of the CDR3 is TGTGCCAGCAGTTACTCGGGACTACTCTCAGATACGCAGTATTTT.

The chain has TRBV7-6 and TRBJ2-1; weak D call: TRBD1 (5 bases). CDR1 is SGHVS, CDR2 FNYEAQ, per germline. Deletions cut 0 bases from V and 3 bases from J, with 12 bases between. The CDR3 is made up of 16 amino acids. Here the CDR3 reads CASSLAGQGNYNEQFF. The DNA of the CDR3 is TGTGCCAGCAGCTTAGCAGGGCAGGGAAACTACAATGAGCAGTTCTTC.

This chain connects TRBV6-4 to TRBJ2-3; the D gene is possibly TRBD1 (6 bases). The CDR3 has 14 residues. The V end lost 4 bases, the J end lost 2 bases, and 10 bases lay between the germline ends. CDR1 is MRHNA and CDR2 is SNTAGT in the germline V gene. This chain's CDR3 is CASSAGDDTDTQYF. CDR3 bases: TGTGCCAGCAGTGCAGGGGATGACACAGATACGCAGTATTTT.

This chain connects TRBV9 to TRBJ1-1; no definite D call. Germline V lookup: CDR1 SGDLS, CDR2 YYNGEE. CDR3 length: 14 amino acids. The V gene lost 2 bases and the J gene lost 1 base, with 9 bases spanning the gap. CDR3 in amino acids: CASSVMTENTEAFF. Here the CDR3 DNA reads TGTGCCAGCAGCGTCATGACGGAGAACACTGAAGCTTTCTTT.

This clone was seen only once. The chain combines TRBV19 with TRBJ1-2; a possible D gene is TRBD1 (6 bases). The germline CDR1 and CDR2 sequences are LNHDA and SQIVND (reference sequence). This CDR3 is built from 11 residues. The V end lost 6 bases, the J end lost 6 bases, and 8 bases lay between the germline ends. The CDR3 DNA reads TGTGCCAGTAGCCCAGGGGATGGCTACACCTTC. This codes for CASSPGDGYTF. The full variable domain, with the rest looked up from reference TRBV19 and TRBJ1-2, is DGGITQSPKYLFRKEGQNVTLSCEQNLNHDAMYWYRQDPGQGLRLIYYSQIVNDFQKGDIAEGYSVSREKKESFPLTVTSAQKNPTAFYLCASSPGDGYTFGSGTRLTVV.

This chain links TRBV6-5 with TRBJ1-1; D not resolved. CDR1 MNHEY and CDR2 SVGAGI come from the germline V gene. The CDR3 covers 11 residues. The ends were cut back, 6 bases at V and 8 bases at J, with 10 bases in the middle. The CDR3 sequence: CASSYRKEAFF. CDR3 bases: TGTGCCAGCAGCTATAGAAAAGAAGCTTTCTTT.

The V call is TRBV9, the J call TRBJ2-7, with D uncertain. The V gene's germline CDR1 is SGDLS and CDR2 YYNGEE. The ends were cut back, 4 bases at V and 1 base at J, with 12 bases in the middle. The CDR3 length is 14 residues. This CDR3 is CASSPQVTSYEQYF. The CDR3 nucleotides are TGTGCCAGCAGCCCCCAGGTTACTTCCTACGAGCAGTACTTC.

Concerning this clone itself: This CDR3 is also generated by other DNA sequences in the sample. The V call is TRBV6-5, the J call TRBJ1-2; 7 bases map to TRBD1. The J segment lost 5 bases and the V segment lost 2 bases, leaving 2 bases of the junction unmatched. The germline V gene has CDR1 MNHEY and CDR2 SVGAGI. The CDR3 consists of 13 residues. The CDR3 coding sequence is TGTGCCAGCAGTTACGGCAGGGGGTATGGCTACACCTTC. It is translated as CASSYGRGYGYTF.

The gene calls are TRBV6-6 and TRBJ1-6; a weak D match, TRBD1 (5 bases). Between the trimmed V and J ends, which lost 6 bases and 14 bases, there was a span of 20 bases. Germline assignment: CDR1 MNHNY and CDR2 SVGAGI (reference sequence). The CDR3 length is 14 residues. CDR3 bases: TGTGCCAGCAGGATAACCGACAGTAACCCGGCCCTCCACTTT. The encoded protein is CASRITDSNPALHF.

The chain couples TRBV4-1 to TRBJ1-2; possible D gene TRBD1, 6 bases. The V gene lost 1 base and the J gene lost 4 bases, with 13 bases spanning the gap. The CDR3 contains 15 residues. Germline lookup yields CDR1 MGHRA and CDR2 YSYEKL. The CDR3 nucleotides are TGCGCCAGCAGCCAAGTGCGTGACAGGAGCTATGGCTACACCTTC. Translated: CASSQVRDRSYGYTF.

On this clone itself: The same CDR3 can be traced to other DNA sequences in this sample. J is TRBJ1-3 and V is TRBV9; D is ambiguous. The CDR3 runs to 13 residues. Germline V gives CDR1 SGDLS, CDR2 YYNGEE. V gave up 0 bases and J gave up 2 bases, with 3 bases separating them. CDR3 amino acids: CASSVAPGNTIYF. In DNA form, the CDR3 reads TGTGCCAGCAGCGTAGCTCCTGGAAACACCATATATTTT.